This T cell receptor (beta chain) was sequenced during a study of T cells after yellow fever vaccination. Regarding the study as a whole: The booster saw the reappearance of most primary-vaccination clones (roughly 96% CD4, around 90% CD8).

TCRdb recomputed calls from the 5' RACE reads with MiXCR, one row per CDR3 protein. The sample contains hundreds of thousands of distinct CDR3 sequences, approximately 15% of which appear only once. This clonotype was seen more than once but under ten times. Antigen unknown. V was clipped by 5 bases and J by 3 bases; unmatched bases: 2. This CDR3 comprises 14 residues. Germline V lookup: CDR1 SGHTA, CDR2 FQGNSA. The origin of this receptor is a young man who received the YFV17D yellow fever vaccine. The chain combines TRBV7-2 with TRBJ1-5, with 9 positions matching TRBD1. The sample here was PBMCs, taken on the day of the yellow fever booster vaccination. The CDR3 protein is CASSRDRANQPQHF. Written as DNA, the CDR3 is TGTGCCAGCAGCCGGGACAGGGCCAATCAGCCCCAGCATTTT.